The 10 T cell receptor beta chains below were found in one sample sequenced in a study of blood T cell repertoires in COVID-19. Using immunoSEQ multiplex PCR, the repertoire was profiled, and TCRdb retains in-frame clones only, with some absent. Of a few hundred thousand clones listed, roughly 88% are singletons. The sample comprised PBMCs or T cells enriched from blood (not recorded which). The origin of the receptors is a woman in her fifties or sixties who had recovered from COVID-19.

This chain uses TRBV18 with TRBJ2-2; D call uncertain. Trimming stripped 2 bases from V and 0 bases from J, with 10 bases between. The CDR3 consists of 16 residues. Per the germline V gene, CDR1 is KGHSH and CDR2 is LQKENI. CDR3 sequence (DNA): TGTGCCAGCTCACCAGTCGCGGTTGCGAACACCGGGGAGCTGTTTTTT. Translating gives CASSPVAVANTGELFF. The whole variable domain, remainder taken from reference TRBV18 and TRBJ2-2, is NAGVMQNPRHLVRRRGQEARLRCSPMKGHSHVYWYRQLPEEGLKFMVYLQKENIIDESGMPKERFSAEFPKEGPSILRIQQVVRGDSAAYFCASSPVAVANTGELFFGEGSRLTVL.

The chain joins TRBV2 to TRBJ2-7, with a tentative D call TRBD1 (6 bases). The CDR3 has 13 amino acids. Germline V lookup: CDR1 SNHLY, CDR2 FYNNEI. V was clipped by 6 bases and J by 1 base, with 10 bases between them. The CDR3 protein is CASRAGTSYEQYF. The CDR3 coding sequence is TGTGCCAGCAGAGCCGGGACATCCTACGAGCAGTACTTC.

The V gene is TRBV24-1, the J gene TRBJ1-3; tentatively, D is TRBD1 (6 bases). The length of the CDR3 is 14 residues. Germline CDR1 and CDR2: KGHDR and SFDVKD. V was cut by 4 bases and J by 0 bases, with 6 bases left in between. CDR3 nucleotides: TGTGCCACCAGTGAAGGGGGCTCTGGAAACACCATATATTTT. It translates to CATSEGGSGNTIYF.

This chain uses TRBV5-6 with TRBJ1-6, with D maybe TRBD1 (6 bases). CDR1 is SGHDT, CDR2 YYEEEE, per germline. Trimming shortened V by 4 bases and J by 8 bases, and 13 bases separated the two germline ends. This CDR3 spans 14 amino acids. The DNA of the CDR3 is TGTGCCAGCAGCCGCCCAGGGGTCGATTCACCCCTCCACTTT. Amino acids: CASSRPGVDSPLHF.

This clone was recorded once. The chain combines TRBV2 with TRBJ2-5, with 9 bases aligning to TRBD2. The V segment lost 4 bases and the J segment 5 bases; nucleotides outside the gene matches: 8. Per germline, CDR1 SNHLY and CDR2 FYNNEI. This CDR3 is built from 15 residues. CDR3 sequence (DNA): TGTGCCAGCAGTGTAGGAGGCGGGAGGGGGGAGACCCAGTACTTC. Protein: CASSVGGGRGETQYF.

J is TRBJ2-1 and V is TRBV4-2; 10 bases line up with TRBD2. CDR1 is LGHNA and CDR2 is YNFKEQ in the germline V gene. V dropped 1 base and J dropped 7; count of bases not matched to a gene: 7. The CDR3 consists of 16 residues. CDR3 coding DNA: TGTGCCAGCAGCCAAGTACTAGCGGGACCATTAAATGAGCAGTTCTTC. Residues: CASSQVLAGPLNEQFF.

V usage is TRBV15 and J usage is TRBJ1-5; a weak D match, TRBD1 (5 bases). Trimming took off 10 bases at V and 2 bases at J, with 21 bases between the two ends. In germline, CDR1 is LNHNV, CDR2 YYDKDF (reference sequence). The CDR3 length is 16 residues. The CDR3 region is CAISGVTGWGNQPQHF. CDR3 in DNA: TGTGCCATTTCGGGGGTTACAGGTTGGGGCAATCAGCCCCAGCATTTT.

The rearrangement uses TRBV2 and TRBJ2-7; weak D call: TRBD2 (5 bases). Trimming stripped 3 bases from V and 3 bases from J, with 15 bases between. Germline loops: CDR1 SNHLY, CDR2 FYNNEI. This CDR3 has 15 residues. The chain's CDR3 is CASSEGSARLYEQYF. DNA for the CDR3: TGTGCCAGCAGTGAGGGGAGCGCTCGGCTCTACGAGCAGTACTTC.

This chain links TRBV19 with TRBJ1-2, with 7 bases identical to TRBD1. Trimming removed 6 bases from V and 7 bases from J; junction bases left unmatched: 14. CDR1 is LNHDA, CDR2 SQIVND, per germline (reference sequence). The CDR3 length is 15 residues. DNA of the CDR3: TGTGCCAGTAGATCCTCCGACAGGGCGTGGGGTGGCTACACCTTC. It is translated as CASRSSDRAWGGYTF.

This clone was observed a few times. The V and J genes are TRBV7-2 and TRBJ2-1; the match to TRBD1 covers 7 bases. J was trimmed by 7 bases and V by 5 bases; bases with no gene match: 11. Germline lookup yields CDR1 SGHTA and CDR2 FQGNSA. The CDR3 consists of 15 residues. CDR3 bases: TGTGCCAGCAGCGTACAGGGGCGCGGTCGTAATGAGCAGTTCTTC. This translates into CASSVQGRGRNEQFF.